Described below is a single T cell receptor (beta chain) sequence and its context. Its cognate antigen is unknown. Germline V gene sequence: CDR1 SGHRS, CDR2 YFSETQ. This CDR3 contains 18 residues. This entry comes from a study of monozygotic twins with inflammatory bowel disease. TCRdb re-analyzed the 5' RACE reads; it lists each CDR3 protein once, without DNA. This sample's clone table lists around 380,000 distinct CDR3 sequences. The study's findings and limits: The data offered no way to tell different T cell subtypes apart. Repertoire similarity was not found to differ between concordant and discordant twins, possibly from limited power.

V gene TRBV5-1 combines with J gene TRBJ2-2; TCRdb returns TRBD2, unconfirmable since there is no DNA. Source material: blood. The receptor was isolated from a human donor with ulcerative colitis or Crohn's disease, or a healthy co-twin of an affected twin (not recorded which). CDR3 sequence reads: CASSLAVSGRVFAGELFF.